Listed here is a single T cell receptor (beta chain). The antigen remains unidentified. Libraries were prepared by immunoSEQ multiplex PCR; TCRdb keeps only in-frame clonotypes and omits some of them. The table records about 73,000 clones, 80% to 95% of them present only once. This record comes from a study of OX40 agonist ivuxolimab in advanced cancers. Study as a whole: The study treated patients with ivuxolimab, an agonistic anti-OX40 (CD134) antibody. Having had anti-PD-1, anti-PD-L1 or anti-CTLA-4 therapy before was allowed, and 40% to 45% had some. Study-wide findings and caveats: CD8+ T cells averaged more expanded clones than CD4+. In the 0.1 to 3.0 mg/kg range, CD4+ and CD8+ blood T cells had expanded clonally by week 6.

CDR1 is SGHTA and CDR2 is FQGNSA in the germline V gene. The CDR3 is made up of 13 amino acids. J gave up 7 bases and V 5 bases, and 2 bases lay outside the gene matches. The sample was CD4+ or CD8+ T cells sorted from blood, taken in a trial of the OX40 agonist ivuxolimab. The receptor was isolated from an adult with an advanced solid tumor such as melanoma, head and neck, liver or kidney cancer. The chain employs TRBV7-2 and TRBJ2-7, with 13 positions matching TRBD2. CDR3 bases: TGTGCCAGCAGCCGACTAGCGGGAGGAGAGCAGTACTTC. It translates to CASSRLAGGEQYF. Looking up the rest from reference TRBV7-2 and TRBJ2-7 gives the full variable domain: GAGVSQSPSNKVTEKGKDVELRCDPISGHTALYWYRQSLGQGLEFLIYFQGNSAPDKSGLPSDRFSAERTGGSVSTLTIQRTQQEDSAVYLCASSRLAGGEQYFGPGTRLTVT.